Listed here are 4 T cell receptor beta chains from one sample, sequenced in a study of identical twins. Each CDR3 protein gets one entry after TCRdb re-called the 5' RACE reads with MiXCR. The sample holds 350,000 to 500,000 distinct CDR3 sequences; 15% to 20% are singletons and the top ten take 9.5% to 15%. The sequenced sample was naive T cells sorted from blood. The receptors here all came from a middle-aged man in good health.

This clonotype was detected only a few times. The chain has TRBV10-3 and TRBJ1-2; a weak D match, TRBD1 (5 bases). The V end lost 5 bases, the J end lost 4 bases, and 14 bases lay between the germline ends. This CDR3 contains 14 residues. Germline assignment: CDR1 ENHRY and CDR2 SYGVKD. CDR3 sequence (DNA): TGTGCCATCAGTCAGGATGGGACTGTCTATGGCTACACCTTC. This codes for CAISQDGTVYGYTF.

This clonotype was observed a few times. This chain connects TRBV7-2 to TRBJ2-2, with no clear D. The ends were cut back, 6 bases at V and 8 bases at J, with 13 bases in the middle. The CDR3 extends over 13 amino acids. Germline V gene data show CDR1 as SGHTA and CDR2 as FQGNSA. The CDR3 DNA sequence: TGTGCCAGCAGGGCACGCAGGACGGGGGAGCTGTTTTTT. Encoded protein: CASRARRTGELFF.

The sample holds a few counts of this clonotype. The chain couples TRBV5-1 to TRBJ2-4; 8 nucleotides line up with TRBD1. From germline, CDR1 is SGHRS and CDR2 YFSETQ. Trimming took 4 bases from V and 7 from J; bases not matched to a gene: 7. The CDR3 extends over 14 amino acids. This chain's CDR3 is CASSPGQVGNIQYF. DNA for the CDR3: TGCGCCAGCAGCCCGGGACAGGTTGGGAACATTCAGTACTTC.

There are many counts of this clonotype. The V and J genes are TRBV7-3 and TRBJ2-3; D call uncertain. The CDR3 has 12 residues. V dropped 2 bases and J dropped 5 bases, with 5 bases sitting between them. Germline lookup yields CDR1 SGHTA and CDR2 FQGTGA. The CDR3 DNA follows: TGTGCCAGCAGCTTAGAGAGAGATACGCAGTATTTT. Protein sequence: CASSLERDTQYF.